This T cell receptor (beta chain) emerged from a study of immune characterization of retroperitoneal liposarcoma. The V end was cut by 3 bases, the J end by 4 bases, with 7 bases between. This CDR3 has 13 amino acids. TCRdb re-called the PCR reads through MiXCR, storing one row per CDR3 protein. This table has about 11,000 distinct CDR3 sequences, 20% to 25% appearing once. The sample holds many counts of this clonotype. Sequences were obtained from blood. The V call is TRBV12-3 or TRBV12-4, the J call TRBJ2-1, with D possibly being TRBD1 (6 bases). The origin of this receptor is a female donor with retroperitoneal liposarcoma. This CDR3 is CASSFQGYNEQFF. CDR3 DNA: TGTGCCAGCAGTTTTCAGGGGTACAATGAGCAGTTCTTC.